The clone carrying this TCR beta chain was observed at least ten times. The germline CDR1 and CDR2 sequences are SEHNR and FQNEAQ (reference sequence). Germline trimming cut 5 bases from V and 4 bases from J; bases unmatched to any gene: 4. The CDR3 sequence is 14 residues long. This entry comes from a study of human T cells and chemical hapten exposure. TCRdb passed the RACE reads through MiXCR, listing each CDR3 protein once. The sample includes 200,000 to 300,000 distinct CDR3 sequences, over 8% of them seen just once. Time point meaning: pre-sensitization, week 0. Treatment: therapeutic diphenylcyclopropenone sensitization with weekly scalp DPC.

This receptor was identified in a woman aged 40 to 50 with alopecia areata. Some clones in this sample may be carry-over from other donors' samples. Sequences were derived from whole blood, sampled in connection with sensitization to the hapten diphenylcyclopropenone (DPC). The chain uses TRBV7-9 and TRBJ1-2, with 10 positions matching TRBD1. For the CDR3, the DNA is TGTGCCAGCAGCCGGGGACAGGGGACCTATGGCTACACCTTC. Amino acids: CASSRGQGTYGYTF.